The rows below give T cell receptor beta chains drawn from one sample of a study of T cells in Graves' hyperthyroidism and ophthalmopathy. TCRdb passed the multiplex PCR reads through MiXCR, listing each CDR3 protein once. In the table there are 500,000 to 600,000 distinct CDR3 sequences, roughly 50% of which are singletons. The specimen sequenced was peripheral blood or thyroid tissue (not recorded which). These receptors all stem from an adult woman with Graves' disease, either hyperthyroidism or ophthalmopathy (not recorded which). CDR3s include the opening cysteine and the closing phenylalanine or tryptophan. The order of the fields is J gene, V gene, clone size, D gene, CDR3 protein, CDR3 DNA. A D gene is named only where the DNA matches it firmly. A row's size may be missing; if present it is once, few, many or a size class.

TRBJ1-1 | TRBV25-1 | NA | NA | CASSEGRYVNTEAFF | TGTGCCAGCAGCGAGGGGCGTTACGTGAACACTGAAGCTTTCTTT
TRBJ1-6 | TRBV7-9 | many | NA | CASSSGVGNSPLHF | TGTGCCAGCAGCTCCGGTGTTGGAAATTCACCCCTCCACTTT
TRBJ1-3 | TRBV25-1 | NA | NA | CASSPGHTGNTIYF | TGTGCCAGCAGCCCGGGACATACTGGAAACACCATATATTTT
TRBJ2-2 | TRBV5-1 | NA | TRBD1 | CASSLGQGGELFF | TGCGCCAGCAGTCTCGGACAGGGCGGGGAGCTGTTTTTT
TRBJ1-5 | TRBV7-3 | NA | NA | CASSLSPGGNQPQHF | TGTGCCAGCAGCTTAAGTCCGGGTGGCAATCAGCCCCAGCATTTT
TRBJ2-7 | TRBV2 | NA | NA | CASSYGIPYEQYF | TGTGCCAGCAGTTACGGGATCCCCTACGAGCAGTACTTC
TRBJ1-1 | TRBV7-6 | NA | NA | CASGLGRAFGEAFF | TGTGCCAGCGGCTTAGGACGGGCTTTCGGTGAAGCTTTCTTT
TRBJ2-5 | TRBV29-1 | once | NA | CSVDVTGVLETQYF | TGCAGCGTTGACGTGACAGGTGTATTGGAGACCCAGTACTTC
TRBJ1-3 | TRBV7-9 | NA | NA | CASSPTDTIYF | TGTGCCAGCAGCCCGACGGACACCATATATTTT
TRBJ1-6 | TRBV7-9 | NA | NA | CASSLTKGHSPLHF | TGTGCCAGCAGCCTTACCAAGGGGCATTCACCCCTCCACTTT
TRBJ2-7 | TRBV28 | NA | NA | CASSFSGQPTYEQYF | TGTGCCAGCAGTTTCAGTGGACAGCCCACCTACGAGCAGTACTTC
TRBJ2-7 | TRBV30 | few | NA | CAWSSGEVYEQYF | TGTGCCTGGAGTTCAGGAGAAGTCTACGAGCAGTACTTC
TRBJ1-3 | TRBV2 | NA | TRBD1 | CASSRDRGLGGNTIYF | TGTGCCAGCAGTAGGGACAGGGGGCTCGGTGGAAACACCATATATTTT
TRBJ2-1 | TRBV20-1 | NA | TRBD2 | CSAGLAGYEQFF | TGCAGTGCTGGACTAGCAGGCTATGAGCAGTTCTTC
TRBJ1-1 | TRBV20-1 | many | NA | CSARVQITEAFF | TGCAGTGCTAGAGTTCAGATCACTGAAGCTTTCTTT
TRBJ2-7 | TRBV7-7 | NA | NA | CASSLANDAGREQYF | TGTGCCAGCAGCTTAGCTAATGACGCAGGACGCGAGCAGTACTTC
TRBJ1-1 | TRBV5-8 | many | NA | CASSLERHTEAFF | TGTGCCAGCAGCTTGGAGCGTCATACTGAAGCTTTCTTT
TRBJ1-1 | TRBV19 | NA | NA | CASSPGTSGRWRTFF | TGTGCCAGTAGCCCGGGGACTAGCGGGAGGTGGAGAACTTTCTTT
TRBJ1-1 | TRBV20-1 | NA | TRBD1 | CSARPGQPNTEAFF | TGCAGTGCTCGACCGGGACAGCCAAACACTGAAGCTTTCTTT
TRBJ1-1 | TRBV7-9 | NA | NA | CASSLSQGVNTEAFF | TGTGCCAGCAGCTTATCGCAGGGCGTGAACACTGAAGCTTTCTTT
TRBJ2-7 | TRBV5-5 | many | NA | CASSLEGVYEQYF | TGTGCCAGCAGCCTCGAGGGGGTATACGAGCAGTACTTC
TRBJ2-5 | TRBV28 | NA | NA | CASGRGNQPQYF | TGTGCCAGCGGACGGGGGAATCAGCCCCAGTACTTC
TRBJ2-7 | TRBV20-1 | many | NA | CSARGTWNHYEQYF | TGCAGTGCTAGGGGTACTTGGAACCACTACGAGCAGTACTTC
TRBJ2-7 | TRBV5-1 | NA | TRBD1 | CASSPYFGQGTWYEQYF | TGCGCCAGCAGCCCCTACTTCGGACAGGGTACTTGGTACGAGCAGTACTTC
TRBJ1-2 | TRBV20-1 | NA | NA | CSASDPDIHGYTF | TGCAGTGCTAGTGACCCAGATATCCATGGCTACACCTTC
TRBJ2-5 | TRBV7-9 | once | NA | CASRPLGGETQYF | TGTGCCAGCAGGCCGCTGGGGGGAGAGACCCAGTACTTC
TRBJ1-2 | TRBV29-1 | NA | NA | CSFGGDYGYTF | TGCAGCTTCGGGGGGGACTATGGCTACACCTTC
TRBJ1-1 | TRBV25-1 | NA | NA | CASIRRLRGTEAFF | TGTGCCAGCATAAGAAGATTAAGGGGCACTGAAGCTTTCTTT
TRBJ1-2 | TRBV2 | NA | NA | CASGGSRNTF | TGTGCCAGCGGCGGGAGCCGGAACACCTTC
TRBJ1-1 | TRBV2 | NA | TRBD1 | CASRAGGMNTEAFF | TGTGCCAGCAGGGCAGGGGGGATGAACACTGAAGCTTTCTTT
TRBJ2-7 | TRBV2 | many | TRBD1 | CASLDRVNYEQYF | TGTGCCAGTCTGGACAGGGTTAACTACGAGCAGTACTTC
TRBJ1-1 | TRBV10-3 | NA | NA | CAISGLAGMDLNTEAFF | TGTGCCATCAGTGGATTAGCGGGAATGGATCTTAACACTGAAGCTTTCTTT
TRBJ2-7 | TRBV29-1 | NA | TRBD1 | CSVADRGSYEQYF | TGCAGCGTTGCGGACAGGGGATCCTACGAGCAGTACTTC
TRBJ1-3 | TRBV5-1 | many | NA | CASSLGGSGAGNTIYF | TGCGCCAGCAGCTTGGGGGGCAGCGGCGCTGGAAACACCATATATTTT
TRBJ1-5 | TRBV2 | NA | NA | CASSGLPSQPQHF | TGTGCCAGCAGTGGCCTCCCCAGTCAGCCCCAGCATTTT
TRBJ1-6 | TRBV12-5 | once | NA | CASGFRQADSLHF | TGTGCTAGTGGTTTCCGTCAGGCCGATTCCCTCCACTTT
TRBJ2-7 | TRBV7-9 | many | TRBD2 | CASSTYGLAGYEQYF | TGTGCCAGCAGCACATATGGACTAGCGGGCTACGAGCAGTACTTC
TRBJ1-2 | TRBV11-2 | many | NA | CASRPPAEDFDGYTF | TGTGCCAGCCGACCACCGGCAGAAGATTTTGATGGCTACACCTTC
TRBJ2-7 | TRBV11-2 | many | NA | CASSPGPTDSYEQYF | TGTGCCAGCAGCCCGGGGCCCACCGACTCCTACGAGCAGTACTTC
TRBJ1-2 | TRBV10-3 | many | TRBD1 | CAISERGQGNYGYTF | TGTGCCATCAGTGAAAGGGGACAGGGAAACTATGGCTACACCTTC
TRBJ1-5 | TRBV10-2 | NA | NA | CASSEWSYSNQPQHF | TGCGCCAGCAGTGAGTGGTCTTATAGCAATCAGCCCCAGCATTTT
TRBJ2-7 | TRBV5-1 | many | TRBD2 | CASSPGTSGVSEQYF | TGCGCCAGCAGCCCGGGGACTAGCGGGGTGAGCGAGCAGTACTTC
TRBJ1-6 | TRBV5-1 | NA | NA | CASSLGPGLHF | TGCGCCAGCAGCTTGGGCCCAGGACTCCACTTT
TRBJ1-2 | TRBV5-1 | many | NA | CASSLDPRDYGYTF | TGCGCCAGCAGCTTGGACCCCCGGGACTATGGCTACACCTTC
TRBJ1-6 | TRBV2 | NA | NA | CASSGLAGRNSPLHF | TGTGCCAGCAGTGGTTTAGCCGGGAGAAATTCACCCCTCCACTTT
TRBJ2-2 | TRBV9 | NA | NA | CASSLRAGSANTGELFF | TGTGCCAGCAGTTTAAGGGCAGGGTCCGCGAACACCGGGGAGCTGTTTTTT
TRBJ2-7 | TRBV10-3 | many | TRBD2 | CAIRPPAGGPYEQYF | TGTGCCATCAGGCCCCCGGCGGGAGGGCCCTACGAGCAGTACTTC
TRBJ1-6 | TRBV20-1 | NA | NA | CSASVRGGSPLHF | TGCAGTGCTAGTGTAAGAGGGGGTTCACCCCTCCACTTT
TRBJ1-1 | TRBV6-6 | NA | TRBD1 | CASSYPTGDTEAFF | TGTGCCAGCAGTTACCCTACAGGGGACACTGAAGCTTTCTTT
TRBJ1-1 | TRBV9 | many | NA | CASSEGGAANTEAFF | TGTGCCAGCAGCGAGGGGGGGGCAGCCAACACTGAAGCTTTCTTT
TRBJ1-1 | TRBV2 | few | NA | CASILDKNTEAFF | TGTGCCAGCATCTTGGACAAGAACACTGAAGCTTTCTTT
TRBJ1-2 | TRBV20-1 | NA | NA | CSAPGTLTDYGYTF | TGCAGTGCGCCCGGGACACTGACCGACTATGGCTACACCTTC
TRBJ1-1 | TRBV7-8 | NA | TRBD1 | CASREIRGGYTEAFF | TGTGCCAGCAGGGAAATCCGAGGGGGCTACACTGAAGCTTTCTTT
TRBJ1-6 | TRBV4-1 | many | TRBD1 | CASSQGRGQGVGNSPLHF | TGCGCCAGCAGCCAAGGAAGGGGACAGGGTGTGGGGAATTCACCCCTCCACTTT
TRBJ2-7 | TRBV29-1 | NA | NA | CSAGTYSNQQYF | TGCAGCGCCGGGACCTACTCGAACCAGCAGTACTTC
TRBJ2-2 | TRBV2 | many | NA | CASTTGLWGSGELFF | TGTGCCAGCACCACGGGACTCTGGGGGTCCGGGGAGCTGTTTTTT
TRBJ1-5 | TRBV7-9 | NA | NA | CASSLEWGQETQHF | TGTGCCAGCAGCTTAGAATGGGGACAAGAGACCCAGCATTTT